The 24 T cell receptor beta chains listed next were all sequenced from one sample in a study of T cells in Graves' hyperthyroidism and ophthalmopathy. RNA transcripts gave rise to amplified TCR beta CDR3 regions. Carried out on the TCR CDR3, a first-round RT-PCR used the HTBI primer set. Each CDR3 protein is one row after TCRdb ran MiXCR on the multiplex PCR reads. The sample has roughly 180,000 distinct CDR3 sequences; 15% to 20% are singletons. The specimen was blood. Source of these receptors: a woman between 45 and 60 years old with Graves' hyperthyroidism.

This clonotype was seen at least ten times. The chain is built from TRBV2 and TRBJ1-3, with 7 bases fitting TRBD1. In germline, CDR1 is SNHLY, CDR2 FYNNEI. The V gene end was trimmed by 6 bases and the J gene end by 0 bases; junction bases not matched to a gene: 8. CDR3 length equals 16 residues. The DNA of the CDR3 is TGTGCCAGCAGGAGGGACAGTATGAGCTCTGGAAACACCATATATTTT. Its protein is CASRRDSMSSGNTIYF. The whole variable domain, filled in from reference TRBV2 and TRBJ1-3, reads EPEVTQTPSHQVTQMGQEVILRCVPISNHLYFYWYRQILGQKVEFLVSFYNNEISEKSEIFDDQFSVERPDGSNFTLKIRSTKLEDSAMYFCASRRDSMSSGNTIYFGEGSWLTVV.

This clonotype was seen ten or more times. J is TRBJ1-6 and V is TRBV7-8; 10 bases match TRBD1. Germline V gene sequence: CDR1 SGHVS, CDR2 FQNEAQ. V lost 5 bases and J lost 7; bases outside the gene matches: 8. The CDR3 contains 16 residues. CDR3 residues: CASSRTGGNLNSPLHF. The CDR3 bases are TGTGCCAGCAGCAGGACAGGGGGGAATCTAAATTCACCCCTCCACTTT.

This clonotype was observed many times. V usage is TRBV6-2 or TRBV6-3 and J usage is TRBJ2-3, with a possible D match to TRBD2 (6 bases). The CDR3 is 14 residues long. The germline CDR1 and CDR2 sequences are MNHEY and SVGEGT. V was pared by 5 bases and J by 5 bases, with 14 bases between. CDR3 protein: CASSNGWRGDTQYF. The DNA for the CDR3 is TGTGCCAGCAGTAACGGCTGGAGGGGAGATACGCAGTATTTT.

The sample holds many counts of this clonotype. CDR3 in DNA: TGTGCCAGCAGTTCAGGACAGGGGAAGACCCAGTACTTC. Its protein product is CASSSGQGKTQYF. The chain combines TRBV12-3 or TRBV12-4 with TRBJ2-5; TRBD1 aligns across 9 bases. V trimming: 4 bases; J trimming: 6 bases; junction bases outside the gene matches: 3. The CDR3 loop spans 13 amino acids.

This clonotype occurred many times. CDR3 loop: CASSLRARNTEAFF. CDR3 in DNA: TGTGCCAGCAGCTTACGGGCCCGGAACACTGAAGCTTTCTTT. The chain recombines TRBV7-3 with TRBJ1-1, with D hard to call. Trimming took 2 bases from V and 1 from J, leaving 8 bases between them. CDR1 SGHTA and CDR2 FQGTGA come from the germline V gene. The CDR3 has 14 amino acids.

A remark on this clonotype: A much larger clone sits a single nucleotide away, making a read error possible. The rearrangement links TRBV3-1 to TRBJ2-1; 9 bases align to TRBD1. The germline V gene has CDR1 LGHDT and CDR2 YNNKEL (reference sequence). This CDR3 has 21 amino acids. The CDR3 DNA follows: TGTGCCAGCAGCTCCCAAGATCCAAGAACAACAGGGGGCAAAGGCTACAATGAGCAGTCCTTC. Protein: CASSSQDPRTTGGKGYNEQSF.

This clonotype has a count of ten or more. In DNA, the CDR3 is TGTGCCAGCAGCCCTCTGGGGGAGGCAACAGACTATGGCTACACCTTC. It translates to CASSPLGEATDYGYTF. The V gene is TRBV27, the J gene TRBJ1-2; tentative D call: TRBD1 (5 bases). This CDR3 region has 16 residues. Between the trimmed V and J ends, which lost 6 bases and 3 bases, there was a span of 20 bases. The germline V gene has CDR1 MNHEY and CDR2 SMNVEV (reference sequence).

In DNA, the CDR3 is TGTGCCAGCAGCTATAAAAGGGATGAGACCCAGTACTTC. Encoded protein: CASSYKRDETQYF. This rearrangement joins TRBV27 to TRBJ2-5; D is ambiguous. Trimming shortened V by 6 bases and J by 5 bases, and 13 bases separated the two germline ends. This CDR3 spans 13 amino acids. Germline V gene lookup returns CDR1 MNHEY and CDR2 SMNVEV (reference sequence).

This clonotype was counted ten times or more. The V call is TRBV18, the J call TRBJ1-4; D not certain. The length of the CDR3 is 14 residues. Trimming shortened V by 4 bases and J by 7 bases, and 13 bases separated the two germline ends. The germline gives CDR1 KGHSH, CDR2 LQKENI. CDR3 bases: TGTGCCAGCTCACGGAGCCGGGCAGGTGAAAAACTGTTTTTT. This encodes CASSRSRAGEKLFF.

This clonotype was recorded at least ten times. The chain joins TRBV24-1 to TRBJ1-2; D remains unclear. Trimming pared 2 bases from V and 8 bases from J, leaving 8 bases between. The V gene's germline CDR1 is KGHDR and CDR2 SFDVKD. The CDR3 sequence is 12 residues long. CDR3 coding DNA: TGTGCCACCAGTGATTCGTTGGAGGGCTACACCTTC. Protein: CATSDSLEGYTF.

The rearrangement joins TRBV27 to TRBJ2-1; 7 nucleotides line up with TRBD2. Germline-derived CDR1 and CDR2 are MNHEY and SMNVEV (reference sequence). Trimming at V came to 2 bases and at J to 4 bases, leaving 5 bases not matched to a gene. The CDR3 contains 15 residues. In nucleotides, the CDR3 is TGTGCCAGCAGTTTAGAACCGCGGGGGTACAATGAGCAGTTCTTC. It encodes CASSLEPRGYNEQFF.

This clonotype was seen ten or more times. The chain recombines TRBV6-1 with TRBJ1-1, with D possibly being TRBD1 (6 bases). Trimming cost V 6 bases and J 9 bases, with 17 bases left between them. The germline gives CDR1 MNHNS, CDR2 SASEGT. The CDR3 sequence is 13 residues long. The CDR3 spells CASRKGTRGKAFF. The DNA for the CDR3 is TGTGCCAGCAGGAAGGGGACAAGGGGAAAAGCTTTCTTT.

This clonotype was recorded at least ten times. The rearrangement uses TRBV6-2 or TRBV6-3 and TRBJ2-7, with 7 nucleotides matching TRBD1. V lost 5 bases and J lost 1; bases outside the gene matches: 5. Germline V gene lookup returns CDR1 MNHEY and CDR2 SVGEGT. The CDR3 spans 14 residues. The chain's CDR3 is CASSRPGQSYEQYF. The CDR3 bases are TGTGCCAGCAGTCGCCCGGGACAGTCCTACGAGCAGTACTTC.

At least ten counts were recorded for this clonotype. The chain carries TRBV11-2 and TRBJ2-1, with a tentative D call TRBD1 (6 bases). The CDR3 is 15 amino acids. V was trimmed by 0 bases and J by 9 bases, leaving 15 bases between them. Germline CDR1 and CDR2: SGHAT and FQNNGV. For the CDR3, the DNA is TGTGCCAGCAGCTTAGACAGGGGAGCGCGAAGTGAGCAGTTCTTC. Translated: CASSLDRGARSEQFF.

This clonotype has ten or more counts. The chain joins TRBV5-4 to TRBJ1-2; D possibly corresponds to TRBD1 (6 bases). The CDR3 runs 14 residues. Trimming removed 4 bases from V and 7 bases from J, with 17 bases in between. Germline assignment: CDR1 SGHNT and CDR2 YYREEE (reference sequence). The CDR3 nucleotides read TGTGCCAGCAGCCCCACAGGGAAGGGGGTTGGCTACACCTTC. It specifies CASSPTGKGVGYTF.

This clonotype has ten or more counts. This chain joins TRBV7-2 and TRBJ1-2; D is possibly TRBD1 (6 bases). V was trimmed by 5 bases and J by 4 bases, leaving 17 bases between them. CDR3 length: 15 amino acids. Germline CDR1 is SGHTA and CDR2 is FQGNSA. CDR3 sequence reads: CASSPIETGIYGYTF. The CDR3 DNA is TGTGCCAGCAGCCCTATCGAGACAGGAATCTATGGCTACACCTTC.

The chain has TRBV6-9 and TRBJ2-5; 13 bases are a match to TRBD2. Germline loops: CDR1 MNHGY, CDR2 SVAAGI. This CDR3 region has 14 residues. The V and J ends lost 4 bases and 4 bases, in that order; junction bases with no gene match: 0. The CDR3 region is CASSWTSGRETQYF. Here the CDR3 DNA reads TGTGCCAGCAGTTGGACTAGCGGGAGAGAGACCCAGTACTTC.

This clonotype was observed many times. This rearrangement joins TRBV7-2 to TRBJ1-4, with D possibly TRBD1 on 6 matching bases. Germline V lookup: CDR1 SGHTA, CDR2 FQGNSA. CDR3 length equals 17 residues. Trimming took 0 bases from V and 0 from J, leaving 11 bases between them. CDR3 region: CASSLARQVPTNEKLFF. The CDR3 DNA follows: TGTGCCAGCAGCTTAGCCCGACAGGTTCCAACTAATGAAAAACTGTTTTTT.

This clonotype was detected many times. V gene TRBV20-1 combines with J gene TRBJ2-3; D possibly corresponds to TRBD1 (6 bases). Trimming cost V 6 bases and J 2 bases, with 18 bases left between them. CDR1 and CDR2 from the germline V gene are DFQATT and SNEGSKA (reference sequence). The CDR3 has 15 residues. The CDR3 DNA reads as TGCAGTGCCGTTGGGGACAATCTCGACACAGATACGCAGTATTTT. As protein: CSAVGDNLDTDTQYF.

The chain uses TRBV19 and TRBJ2-6; D is unresolved. V was pared by 5 bases and J by 0 bases, with 14 bases between. The CDR3 length is 17 residues. Germline V lookup: CDR1 LNHDA, CDR2 SQIVND (reference sequence). The CDR3 sequence: CASSPLGRSSGANVLTF. The CDR3 DNA is TGTGCCAGTAGTCCCCTAGGACGGTCCTCTGGGGCCAACGTCCTGACTTTC.

In its sample, this clonotype was seen a few times. J is TRBJ1-1 and V is TRBV15; 8 bases are shared with TRBD1. The length of the CDR3 is 15 residues. Germline CDR1 is LNHNV and CDR2 is YYDKDF (reference sequence). The V gene end was trimmed by 3 bases and the J gene end by 0 bases; junction bases not matched to a gene: 3. CDR3 in amino acids: CATSRDRVLNTEAFF. The CDR3 region has the DNA TGTGCCACCAGCAGGGACAGGGTTTTGAACACTGAAGCTTTCTTT.

This clonotype has ten or more counts. The J gene is TRBJ2-3, the V gene TRBV28; 7 bases are shared with TRBD1. V gave up 6 bases and J gave up 2 bases; unmatched junction bases: 11. The germline V gene has CDR1 MDHEN and CDR2 SYDVKM. CDR3 length: 16 residues. This CDR3 reads CASSARDSGTTDTQYF. DNA for the CDR3: TGTGCCAGCAGCGCCCGGGACAGTGGGACCACAGATACGCAGTATTTT.

This clonotype was seen ten or more times. Here the CDR3 DNA reads TGTGCCACCAGCAGAGCCCTGTACGGGGAGCTGTTTTTT. It yields the protein CATSRALYGELFF. The chain links TRBV15 to TRBJ2-2; D not certain. Trimming shortened V by 1 base and J by 7 bases, and 7 bases separated the two germline ends. The CDR3 contains 13 residues. Germline lookup yields CDR1 LNHNV and CDR2 YYDKDF (reference sequence).

At least ten counts were recorded for this clonotype. The CDR3 loop is CSVDPRTSWEYGYTF. In DNA, the CDR3 is TGCAGCGTTGACCCCCGGACATCCTGGGAATATGGCTACACCTTC. This rearrangement joins TRBV29-1 to TRBJ1-2; a weak D match, TRBD1 (5 bases). CDR3 length: 15 residues. CDR1 and CDR2 from the germline V gene are SQVTM and ANQGSEA. Trimming left V 3 bases short and J 5 bases short, with 19 bases between.